The 14 T cell receptor beta chains presented below share a single source sample, sequenced in a study of graft-versus-host responses after intestinal transplantation. Intraepithelial and lamina propria lymphocytes were isolated from graft specimens. Some clones are missing from TCRdb's copy, which holds only in-frame ones; the method was immunoSEQ multiplex PCR. The sample has more than 50,000 clones, 89% seen once; the top ten hold under 2%. Here the sequenced sample was ileum tissue, taken 357 days after transplant. These TCRs come from a human patient who received an intestinal transplant, so some T cells may come from the graft donor.

V and J are TRBV27 and TRBJ1-1; unclear D gene. This CDR3 is 14 amino acids long. Germline V gives CDR1 MNHEY, CDR2 SMNVEV (reference sequence). The V end was cut by 3 bases, the J end by 6 bases, with 14 bases between. The CDR3 sequence is CASSFSGWVAEAFF. CDR3 DNA sequence: TGTGCCAGCAGTTTCTCGGGCTGGGTGGCTGAAGCTTTCTTT.

V and J are TRBV15 and TRBJ1-5; D is uncertain. The V end was cut by 3 bases, the J end by 1 base, with 7 bases between. From germline, CDR1 is LNHNV and CDR2 YYDKDF (reference sequence). The CDR3 loop spans 14 amino acids. The CDR3: CATSSGISNQPQHF. In DNA form, the CDR3 reads TGTGCCACCAGCAGTGGGATCAGCAATCAGCCCCAGCATTTT.

The chain recombines TRBV12-5 with TRBJ1-4; D unresolved. The CDR3 contains 13 residues. Germline CDR1 and CDR2: LGHNT and FRNRAP. The ends were cut back, 5 bases at V and 8 bases at J, with 12 bases in the middle. The CDR3 DNA reads as TGTGCTAGTGGTAAATATCTACGGGAAAAACTGTTTTTT. This translates into CASGKYLREKLFF.

The rearrangement joins TRBV7-2 to TRBJ1-1; D is ambiguous. In germline, CDR1 is SGHTA, CDR2 FQGNSA. The CDR3 is made up of 13 amino acids. Trimming cost V 10 bases and J 2 bases, with 14 bases left between them. This CDR3 reads CATTLYVNTEAFF. As DNA, the CDR3 is TGTGCCACTACCCTGTATGTCAACACTGAAGCTTTCTTT.

This clone was observed a single time. The chain is built from TRBV13 and TRBJ2-7; the match to TRBD1 covers 8 bases. The V and J ends lost 5 bases and 6 bases, in that order; junction bases with no gene match: 9. The CDR3 sequence is 14 residues long. Germline V gene sequence: CDR1 PRHDT, CDR2 FYEKMQ (reference sequence). The CDR3: CASSDRDRWGEQYF. The CDR3 DNA is TGTGCCAGCAGCGACCGGGACAGGTGGGGCGAGCAGTACTTC.

The gene calls are TRBV13 and TRBJ1-1, with 9 bases lining up with TRBD1. Germline values: CDR1 PRHDT, CDR2 FYEKMQ (reference sequence). The CDR3 covers 17 residues. With 4 bases clipped from V and 0 bases from J, the junction kept 9 bases outside the gene matches. The chain's CDR3 is CASSSYPGQGLNTEAFF. The CDR3 DNA follows: TGTGCCAGCAGCTCCTATCCGGGACAGGGACTGAACACTGAAGCTTTCTTT.

The DNA for the CDR3 is TGTGCCAGCGGGCTTTGGGGGACAGATACGCAGTATTTT. This codes for CASGLWGTDTQYF. The chain uses TRBV7-3 and TRBJ2-3; either TRBD1 or TRBD2 may supply D (5 bases each). Trimming pared 8 bases from V and 3 bases from J, leaving 12 bases between. The V gene's germline CDR1 is SGHTA and CDR2 FQGTGA. The CDR3 loop spans 13 amino acids. The variable domain in full, completed from reference TRBV7-3 and TRBJ2-3, reads GAGVSQTPSNKVTEKGKYVELRCDPISGHTALYWYRQSLGQGPEFLIYFQGTGAADDSGLPNDRFFAVRPEGSVSTLKIQRTERGDSAVYLCASGLWGTDTQYFGPGTRLTVL.

With regard to this clone: The same CDR3 is also encoded by other DNA sequences in this sample. This chain links TRBV2 with TRBJ2-3, with 7 nucleotides matching TRBD2. Germline trimming cut 4 bases from V and 0 bases from J; bases unmatched to any gene: 4. Germline V gene lookup returns CDR1 SNHLY and CDR2 FYNNEI. The CDR3 sequence is 15 residues long. In DNA form, the CDR3 reads TGTGCCAGCAGTGGCGGTAGCGGGAGCACAGATACGCAGTATTTT. Protein sequence: CASSGGSGSTDTQYF. The full variable domain, rest sourced from reference TRBV2 and TRBJ2-3, is EPEVTQTPSHQVTQMGQEVILRCVPISNHLYFYWYRQILGQKVEFLVSFYNNEISEKSEIFDDQFSVERPDGSNFTLKIRSTKLEDSAMYFCASSGGSGSTDTQYFGPGTRLTVL.

Note on this clone: Its ends do not fully match the called genes, so a read error is possible. The chain recombines TRBV5-1 with TRBJ1-2, with a tentative D call TRBD1 (5 bases). The germline V gene has CDR1 SGHRS and CDR2 YFSETQ. This CDR3 region has 16 residues. In nucleotides, the CDR3 is TGCGCCAGCAGGTTGGAATGGGGCAAAGCTAACTATGGCTACACCTTC. Protein product: CASRLEWGKANYGYTF.

This chain links TRBV28 with TRBJ1-1; tentatively, D is TRBD1 (6 bases). The CDR3 is 15 residues long. Trimming removed 2 bases at V and 3 bases at J, with 13 bases between. Germline CDR1 MDHEN, CDR2 SYDVKM. The CDR3 nucleotides are TGTGCCAGCAGTTTAATAGGGGGGGCCTACACTGAAGCTTTCTTT. Encoded protein: CASSLIGGAYTEAFF.

The chain is built from TRBV4-2 and TRBJ1-5; D call uncertain. The CDR3 runs 16 residues. The V gene's germline CDR1 is LGHNA and CDR2 YNFKEQ. The ends were cut back, 0 bases at V and 0 bases at J, with 9 bases in the middle. Here the CDR3 reads CASSQDPRSSNQPQHF. The CDR3 DNA reads TGTGCCAGCAGCCAAGACCCCAGGTCTAGCAATCAGCCCCAGCATTTT.

Details on this clone: The junction does not match germline at one end; this may be a read error. This chain links TRBV6-1 with TRBJ2-1, with D tentatively TRBD2 (6 bases). There are 9 residues in the CDR3. Germline V CDR1 and CDR2: MNHNS, SASEGT. CDR3 DNA: TGTGCCAGCAGTGAAAGGGAGGTCTTC. The encoded protein is CASSEREVF.

The V call is TRBV27, the J call TRBJ2-7; TRBD1 matches 11 bases. Germline V CDR1 and CDR2: MNHEY, SMNVEV (reference sequence). V dropped 4 bases and J dropped 7; count of bases not matched to a gene: 6. The CDR3 is 14 residues long. The CDR3 sequence is CASSSRDRGWEQYF. CDR3 nucleotides: TGTGCCAGCAGTTCCAGGGACAGGGGGTGGGAGCAGTACTTC.

The chain uses TRBV19 and TRBJ2-3; 7 positions agree with TRBD2. Germline CDR1 LNHDA, CDR2 SQIVND (reference sequence). Germline trimming cut 8 bases from V and 0 bases from J; bases unmatched to any gene: 8. CDR3 size: 15 residues. In DNA, the CDR3 is TGTGCCAGTCAGCGGGGTACTCCTAGCACAGATACGCAGTATTTT. It encodes CASQRGTPSTDTQYF.